Listed below are T cell receptor beta chains from one sample, sequenced in a study of beta chain features in type 1 diabetes. Data came from immunoSEQ multiplex PCR; TCRdb stores just in-frame clones and leaves some out. Of 300,000 to 400,000 clones listed, about a tenth are singletons. Sequenced input: central memory CD4+ T cells from blood. These receptors were collected from a young man with type 1 diabetes. CDR3s include the opening cysteine and the closing phenylalanine or tryptophan. The D gene is left open where the match is weak. Not every row has a clone size; where given, it reads once, few, many or a size class.

j_call,d_call,v_call,clone_size,cdr3_aa,cdr3_nt
TRBJ2-1,TRBD1,TRBV5-6,.,CASSPGTVYNEQFF,TGTGCCAGCAGCCCCGGGACAGTCTACAATGAGCAGTTCTTC
TRBJ1-5,TRBD1,TRBV7-2,.,CASSQTGDQPQHF,TGTGCCAGCAGCCAAACAGGGGATCAGCCCCAGCATTTT
TRBJ1-1,.,TRBV4-3,few,CASSQDSRDTEAFF,TGCGCCAGCAGCCAAGATTCCAGGGACACTGAAGCTTTCTTT
TRBJ1-2,.,TRBV30,.,CAWSVRGHPYGYTF,TGTGCCTGGAGTGTACGGGGACACCCTTATGGCTACACCTTC
TRBJ2-3,.,TRBV11-2,.,CASSLVGAGDTQYF,TGTGCCAGCAGCTTAGTCGGGGCGGGGGATACGCAGTATTTT
TRBJ1-2,TRBD1,TRBV18,.,CASSPTPEGADGYTF,TGTGCCAGCTCACCAACACCGGAGGGGGCAGATGGCTACACCTTC
TRBJ2-3,TRBD2,TRBV9,.,CASSAVSGTSGDTQYF,TGTGCCAGCAGCGCAGTCTCCGGGACTAGCGGCGATACGCAGTATTTT
TRBJ2-3,.,TRBV6-5,few,CASSYSRQASADTQYF,TGTGCCAGCAGTTACTCACGACAGGCGAGTGCAGATACGCAGTATTTT
TRBJ2-1,.,TRBV13,many,CASSLEHEQFF,TGTGCCAGCAGCTTAGAGCATGAGCAGTTCTTC
TRBJ2-6,.,TRBV15,.,CATSLRGYGANVLTF,TGTGCCACCAGCCTTAGGGGGTACGGGGCCAACGTCCTGACTTTC
TRBJ1-2,TRBD1,TRBV4-3,many,CASSQDGTGRGGYTF,TGCGCCAGCAGCCAAGATGGGACAGGGAGAGGTGGCTACACCTTC
TRBJ1-2,.,TRBV5-6,.,CASSFEGVNYGYTF,TGTGCCAGCAGTTTTGAAGGGGTGAACTATGGCTACACCTTC
TRBJ1-5,.,TRBV2,once,CASSERSFNSNQPQHF,TGTGCCAGCAGTGAGAGATCGTTCAATAGCAATCAGCCCCAGCATTTT
TRBJ1-1,.,TRBV11-2,few,CASRFSENTEAFF,TGTGCCAGCAGATTTTCGGAGAACACTGAAGCTTTCTTT
TRBJ2-4,TRBD1,TRBV9,.,CASSVGQGDIQYF,TGTGCCAGCAGCGTGGGACAGGGGGACATTCAGTACTTC
TRBJ2-1,.,TRBV15,.,CATSRDAGSGNEQFF,TGTGCCACCAGCAGAGATGCGGGGTCCGGGAATGAGCAGTTCTTC
TRBJ1-4,.,TRBV27,few,CASSLSQLPNEKLFF,TGTGCCAGCAGTTTAAGCCAGTTGCCTAATGAAAAACTGTTTTTT
TRBJ1-3,.,TRBV29-1,few,CSVDYGNSGNTIYF,TGCAGCGTTGATTACGGGAACTCTGGAAACACCATATATTTT
TRBJ2-1,.,TRBV10-3,many,CAISELRDGQFF,TGTGCCATCAGTGAGTTGAGGGATGGGCAGTTCTTC
TRBJ2-7,TRBD1,TRBV6-1,.,CASSVDRGSYEQYF,TGTGCCAGCAGCGTGGACAGGGGGTCCTACGAGCAGTACTTC
TRBJ1-1,.,TRBV29-1,.,CSAAEGFAVEAFF,TGCAGCGCTGCTGAGGGGTTTGCAGTTGAAGCTTTCTTT
TRBJ1-2,.,TRBV28,few,CASSLPVRGGYTF,TGTGCCAGCAGCCTCCCCGTCAGGGGCGGCTACACCTTC
TRBJ2-1,.,TRBV4-2,.,CASSLGNQYNEQFF,TGTGCCAGCAGTTTGGGGAATCAATACAATGAGCAGTTCTTC
TRBJ2-7,.,TRBV7-8,.,CASSSLSYEQYF,TGTGCCAGCAGCTCCCTATCCTACGAGCAGTACTTC
TRBJ1-2,.,TRBV5-4,.,CASSGDANYGYTF,TGTGCCAGCAGCGGGGACGCTAACTATGGCTACACCTTC
TRBJ1-6,.,TRBV9,once,CASSVDANSPLHF,TGTGCCAGCAGTGTGGACGCTAATTCACCCCTCCACTTT
TRBJ1-5,.,TRBV10-3,.,CATSQGENQPQHF,TGTGCCACTTCACAAGGAGAGAATCAGCCCCAGCATTTT
TRBJ1-1,TRBD1,TRBV30,few,CAWRMGQPHTEAFF,TGTGCCTGGAGGATGGGACAGCCACACACTGAAGCTTTCTTT
TRBJ1-4,.,TRBV5-1,many,CASSLAQGNEKLFF,TGCGCCAGCAGCTTGGCCCAGGGTAATGAAAAACTGTTTTTT
TRBJ2-3,TRBD1,TRBV27,.,CASSLTGMAQYF,TGTGCCAGCAGTCTGACAGGGATGGCGCAGTATTTT
TRBJ2-5,.,TRBV14,many,CASSHLLQETQYF,TGTGCCAGCAGCCACCTACTCCAAGAGACCCAGTACTTC
TRBJ2-1,.,TRBV5-4,few,CASSLVSGSRTYNEQFF,TGTGCCAGCAGCTTGGTGTCGGGGTCTAGAACTTACAATGAGCAGTTCTTC
TRBJ1-2,.,TRBV14,few,CASSQVGHYGYTF,TGTGCCAGCAGCCAAGTGGGGCACTATGGCTACACCTTC
TRBJ1-6,.,TRBV18,few,CASSPSTLNSPLHF,TGTGCCAGCTCACCAAGTACCCTAAATTCACCCCTCCACTTT
TRBJ2-3,TRBD1,TRBV10-3,many,CAIRDTTGSADTQYF,TGTGCCATCAGGGATACGACAGGGAGCGCGGATACGCAGTATTTT
TRBJ1-2,TRBD1,TRBV7-9,few,CASSSNGQVYGYTF,TGTGCCAGCAGCTCGAATGGACAGGTCTATGGCTACACCTTC
TRBJ2-7,.,TRBV7-2,few,CASSANSVSYEQYF,TGTGCCAGCAGCGCTAACAGCGTCTCCTACGAGCAGTACTTC
TRBJ1-3,TRBD1,TRBV4-3,.,CASSQEDRGGNTIYF,TGCGCCAGCAGCCAAGAAGACAGGGGAGGAAACACCATATATTTT
TRBJ2-3,.,TRBV4-3,.,CASSQELGTDTQYF,TGCGCCAGCAGCCAAGAGTTGGGAACAGATACGCAGTATTTT
TRBJ2-1,.,TRBV30,few,CAWSRGYNEQFF,TGTGCCTGGAGCCGAGGTTACAATGAGCAGTTCTTC
TRBJ2-6,.,TRBV27,few,CASKEGAGANVLTF,TGTGCCAGCAAAGAGGGGGCTGGGGCCAACGTCCTGACTTTC
TRBJ2-3,.,TRBV4-1,few,CASSLQGEDTQYF,TGCGCCAGCAGCCTACAGGGTGAAGATACGCAGTATTTT
TRBJ2-2,.,TRBV11-2,many,CASSEPTGPDTGELFF,TGTGCCAGCAGCGAGCCGACAGGCCCCGACACCGGGGAGCTGTTTTTT
TRBJ1-4,TRBD1,TRBV7-2,.,CASSLGTGVEKLFF,TGTGCCAGCAGCCTTGGGACAGGGGTTGAAAAACTGTTTTTT
TRBJ1-1,TRBD1,TRBV29-1,.,CSVVGGWNTEAFF,TGCAGCGTTGTAGGGGGCTGGAACACTGAAGCTTTCTTT
TRBJ1-2,.,TRBV9,.,CASSPTVGGNGYTF,TGTGCCAGCAGCCCAACGGTCGGGGGGAATGGCTACACCTTC
TRBJ1-5,TRBD1,TRBV5-6,few,CASSRDRAQPQHF,TGTGCCAGCAGTCGGGACAGGGCCCAGCCCCAGCATTTT
TRBJ1-4,.,TRBV28,.,CASSLLGQKNEKLFF,TGTGCCAGCAGTTTACTTGGACAGAAAAATGAAAAACTGTTTTTT
TRBJ2-1,.,TRBV14,medium-sized,CASRPEGFDNEQFF,TGTGCCAGCAGACCCGAGGGGTTCGACAATGAGCAGTTCTTC
TRBJ1-4,.,TRBV2,many,CASSEKGGYSGKLFF,TGTGCCAGCAGTGAAAAAGGAGGGTATAGCGGAAAACTGTTTTTT
TRBJ1-1,TRBD1,TRBV30,few,CACDRGGTEAFF,TGTGCCTGTGACAGGGGCGGCACTGAAGCTTTCTTT
TRBJ1-1,.,TRBV5-1,few,CASSLNTEAFF,TGCGCCAGCAGCCTAAACACTGAAGCTTTCTTT
TRBJ2-6,TRBD1,TRBV14,many,CASSQDQGQGPGANVLTF,TGTGCCAGCAGCCAAGATCAGGGACAGGGGCCTGGGGCCAACGTCCTGACTTTC